This record concerns one T cell receptor (beta chain) sequence. These data come from a study of STAT5B mutations in CD4+ large granular lymphocyte leukemia. Method: immunoSEQ multiplex PCR; TCRdb's copy keeps in-frame clones and lacks some. The sample carries about 22,000 clones, around 76% recorded once. CDR1 SNHLY and CDR2 FYNNEI come from the germline V gene. CDR3 size: 17 residues. The V end was cut by 6 bases, the J end by 4 bases, with 21 bases between. Material for sequencing was CD4+ T cells from blood buffy coats. The V call is TRBV2, the J call TRBJ2-2; a possible D gene is TRBD1 (8 bases). The sequence derives from a human donor in good health. In DNA, the CDR3 is TGTGCCAGCAGGTTTTCAGGGGGCCAGCGGGGCACCGGGGAGCTGTTTTTT. This translates into CASRFSGGQRGTGELFF.